Shown below are 7 T cell receptor beta chains from a single sample sequenced in a study of CD8+CD57+ T cells in acquired aplastic anemia. The study profiled TCR beta VDJ and CDR3 using genomic DNA as template. TCRdb analysed the reads with MiXCR anew, one entry per CDR3 protein. The repertoire has some 150,000 distinct CDR3 sequences, 41% of them found once; the top ten carry roughly 8.1%. Sequenced input: sorted CD4+, CD8+, or CD8+CD57+ T cells (not recorded which) from PBMCs. Receptors were obtained from a human donor in good health, serving as a control.

This sequence joins TRBV6-5 and TRBJ2-2; TRBD2 matches at 7 bases. The CDR3 is 17 residues long. CDR1 is MNHEY, CDR2 SVGAGI, per germline. Trimming cost V 4 bases and J 7 bases; bases outside gene matches: 15. CDR3 DNA sequence: TGTGCCAGCAGTTCCCTCCAGGGCGGGAGAACTGGCGGGGAGCTGTTTTTT. Its protein product is CASSSLQGGRTGGELFF.

The gene calls are TRBV18 and TRBJ1-3, with TRBD1 identical over 9 bases. CDR1 is KGHSH, CDR2 LQKENI, per germline. V shed 3 bases, J shed 9 bases, and the junction held 3 bases outside the gene matches. The CDR3 is made up of 13 amino acids. This chain's CDR3 is CASSPDRGGTIYF. In DNA form, the CDR3 reads TGTGCCAGCTCACCGGACAGGGGTGGCACCATATATTTT. Variable domain in full (rest from reference TRBV18 and TRBJ1-3): NAGVMQNPRHLVRRRGQEARLRCSPMKGHSHVYWYRQLPEEGLKFMVYLQKENIIDESGMPKERFSAEFPKEGPSILRIQQVVRGDSAAYFCASSPDRGGTIYFGEGSWLTVV.

The chain joins TRBV2 to TRBJ2-3; 7 nucleotides line up with TRBD2. The V gene end was trimmed by 4 bases and the J gene end by 5 bases; junction bases not matched to a gene: 6. Germline V gives CDR1 SNHLY, CDR2 FYNNEI. The CDR3 totals 14 residues. CDR3 protein: CASSAPGGQDTQYF. In nucleotides, the CDR3 is TGTGCCAGCAGTGCTCCGGGGGGTCAAGATACGCAGTATTTT.

This clonotype was seen a handful of times. V and J are TRBV7-2 and TRBJ2-7, with TRBD1 identical over 8 bases. Losses at the gene ends were 5 bases for V and 6 bases for J; bases not matched to a gene: 6. The V gene's germline CDR1 is SGHTA and CDR2 FQGNSA. This CDR3 spans 13 amino acids. CDR3 bases: TGTGCCAGCAGCCACGGACAGGGCGGCGAGCAGTACTTC. Its protein is CASSHGQGGEQYF.

This clonotype was seen at least ten times. The chain joins TRBV20-1 to TRBJ2-3; D might be TRBD1 (7 bases). Deletions cut 4 bases from V and 0 bases from J, with 17 bases between. CDR3 size: 16 residues. The V gene's germline CDR1 is DFQATT and CDR2 SNEGSKA (reference sequence). This chain's CDR3 is CSATGGRGASTDTQYF. The CDR3 DNA reads as TGCAGTGCTACAGGGGGGCGCGGGGCTAGCACAGATACGCAGTATTTT.

About this clonotype itself: A read error is possible here, since a much larger clone lies one base away. The chain combines TRBV5-1 with TRBJ2-5; D unclear. The CDR3 has 15 amino acids. Looked up from germline, CDR1 is SGHRS and CDR2 is YFSETQ. V lost 0 bases to trimming and J lost 0 bases, with 9 bases between them. The CDR3 bases are TGCGCCAGCAGCTTGGAAGAGTTGGACCAAGAGACCCAGTACTTC. This translates into CASSLEELDQETQYF.

This clonotype was counted a few times. The rearrangement uses TRBV6-1 and TRBJ1-1; 8 nucleotides align to TRBD1. This CDR3 region has 14 residues. Trimming took 6 bases from V and 2 from J; bases not matched to a gene: 5. Germline V lookup: CDR1 MNHNS, CDR2 SASEGT. CDR3 amino acids: CASRVTGGNTEAFF. In nucleotides, the CDR3 is TGTGCCAGCAGAGTTACAGGGGGTAACACTGAAGCTTTCTTT.